A single sample gave rise to the 20 T cell receptor beta chains below, sequenced in a study of blood T cells in healthy people across ages (dated by TCRdb to between 2014 and 2016). Library preparation was by 5' RACE. Sequencing was carried out with an Illumina HiSeq 2500. A second PCR of about 7 to 12 cycles was run with a J-beta primer mix and a sample-barcoded 5' primer. Using fastp trimming at Q25 and MiXCR clonotype assembly, TCRdb reanalyzed the public sequencing data and kept in-frame beta chains. Here each entry gathers all rows of one CDR3 protein and keeps the most common genes and DNA. This sample is represented by fewer than 1,000,000 distinct CDR3 sequences; more than 40% of them were singletons. Of the sample, about a fifth is held by the ten largest clones. The sequencing sample was made of blood. The receptors here all came from a man in his 60s in good health.

This clonotype was picked up a small number of times. The chain uses TRBV20-1 and TRBJ2-5, with a possible D match to TRBD2 (6 bases). The V gene lost 7 bases and the J gene lost 5 bases, with 17 bases spanning the gap. Germline CDR1 reads DFQATT; CDR2 reads SNEGSKA (reference sequence). The CDR3 is 13 residues long. CDR3 in DNA: TGCAGTGTCCATGGAGGGTGGCGGGAGACCCAGTACTTC. This codes for CSVHGGWRETQYF.

Concerning this clonotype: A much larger clone lies a single base off, so this may be a read error. The chain joins TRBV7-8 to TRBJ2-5; 8 positions match TRBD2. Germline assignment: CDR1 SGHVS and CDR2 FQNEAQ. The CDR3 contains 15 residues. With V trimmed by 5 bases and J by 11 bases, 16 bases remained unmatched. The CDR3 protein is CASSNGGAGANEQYF. The CDR3 DNA is TGTGCCAGCAGCAACGGGGGGGCCGGGGCCAATGAGCAGTACTTC. The full variable domain, rest sourced from reference TRBV7-8 and TRBJ2-5, is GAGVSQSPRYKVAKRGQDVALRCDPISGHVSLFWYQQALGQGPEFLTYFQNEAQLDKSGLPSDRFFAERPEGSVSTLKIQRTQQEDSAVYLCASSNGGAGANEQYFGPGTRLLVL.

The chain has TRBV4-3 and TRBJ1-2; 7 nucleotides match TRBD1. V dropped 0 bases and J dropped 3; count of bases not matched to a gene: 13. The CDR3 loop spans 18 amino acids. The V gene's germline CDR1 is LGHNA and CDR2 YSLEER. The CDR3 DNA follows: TGCGCCAGCAGCCAAGATTGGGGTGAGACAGGGCGGCACTATGGCTACACCTTC. Translated: CASSQDWGETGRHYGYTF.

The genes are TRBV7-2 and TRBJ2-3; perhaps D is TRBD1 or TRBD2 (5 bases each). The CDR3 is made up of 15 amino acids. The germline V and J ends were trimmed by 1 base and 5 bases, with 13 bases remaining between them. The germline CDR1 and CDR2 sequences are SGHTA and FQGNSA. The CDR3 is CASSLGGVRGDTQYF. The CDR3 bases are TGTGCCAGCAGCTTAGGGGGAGTGAGGGGAGATACGCAGTATTTT.

V and J are TRBV5-1 and TRBJ1-1, with 7 bases matching TRBD1. V was clipped by 0 bases and J by 1 base; unmatched bases: 3. This CDR3 is built from 15 residues. Germline V gene sequence: CDR1 SGHRS, CDR2 YFSETQ. The chain's CDR3 is CASSLEQGPNTEAFF. CDR3 in DNA: TGCGCCAGCAGCTTGGAACAGGGGCCGAACACTGAAGCTTTCTTT.

The chain couples TRBV9 to TRBJ1-6; maybe TRBD1 (6 bases). This CDR3 has 14 residues. Germline CDR1 and CDR2: SGDLS and YYNGEE. The ends were cut back, 3 bases at V and 8 bases at J, with 12 bases in the middle. CDR3 DNA: TGTGCCAGCAGCGCGTGGGGGGCGGATTCACCCCTCCACTTT. Translating it yields CASSAWGADSPLHF.

The chain joins TRBV7-2 to TRBJ1-6; TRBD1 matches at 9 bases. Germline assignment: CDR1 SGHTA and CDR2 FQGNSA. V was clipped by 4 bases and J by 3 bases; unmatched bases: 1. CDR3 length: 15 amino acids. The CDR3 here is CASSSTGGYNSPLHF. Written as DNA, the CDR3 is TGTGCCAGCAGCTCGACAGGGGGCTATAATTCACCCCTCCACTTT.

The V call is TRBV12-3 or TRBV12-4, the J call TRBJ1-1; 8 bases align to TRBD1. The V segment lost 7 bases and the J segment 5 bases; nucleotides outside the gene matches: 15. This CDR3 contains 16 residues. CDR3 protein: CASIHPLGQDRTEAFF. For the CDR3, the DNA is TGTGCCAGCATCCATCCCCTGGGACAGGACAGAACTGAAGCTTTCTTT.

This clonotype showed up just once. The chain is built from TRBV6-2 or TRBV6-3 and TRBJ2-7; D ambiguous. The length of the CDR3 is 11 residues. Germline V CDR1 and CDR2: MNHEY, SVGEGT. V was clipped by 1 base and J by 7 bases, with 5 bases between them. The CDR3 here is CASSYYQEQYF. CDR3 nucleotide sequence: TGTGCCAGCAGTTACTATCAAGAGCAGTACTTC.

This clonotype was found a few times. The J gene is TRBJ2-5, the V gene TRBV7-9, with 7 nucleotides matching TRBD2. This CDR3 has 16 residues. The germline V gene encodes CDR1 SEHNR and CDR2 FQNEAQ (reference sequence). V trimming: 1 base; J trimming: 1 base; junction bases outside the gene matches: 6. CDR3 loop: CASSLVGGGSQETQYF. CDR3 coding DNA: TGTGCCAGCAGCTTAGTAGGCGGGGGAAGCCAAGAGACCCAGTACTTC.

The chain combines TRBV7-9 with TRBJ2-7; D not certain. Looked up from germline, CDR1 is SEHNR and CDR2 is FQNEAQ (reference sequence). V was cut by 4 bases and J by 1 base, with 11 bases left in between. The length of the CDR3 is 14 residues. CDR3 sequence (DNA): TGTGCCAGCAGCTCTTCCCAGGTTTCCTACGAGCAGTACTTC. Residues: CASSSSQVSYEQYF.

The genes are TRBV20-1 and TRBJ2-3, with 10 bases lining up with TRBD2. The germline gives CDR1 DFQATT, CDR2 SNEGSKA (reference sequence). The J segment lost 6 bases and the V segment lost 1 base, leaving 4 bases of the junction unmatched. The CDR3 spans 14 residues. CDR3 in amino acids: CSARVASGGDTQYF. DNA for the CDR3: TGCAGTGCTAGAGTCGCTAGCGGGGGCGATACGCAGTATTTT.

This clonotype was counted a few times. This may stem from a read error, because a much larger clone lies one nucleotide away. This sequence joins TRBV27 and TRBJ2-5; 12 nucleotides agree with TRBD2. The CDR3 is made up of 15 amino acids. V was pared by 6 bases and J by 11 bases, with 13 bases of the junction left unmatched. Germline values: CDR1 MNHEY, CDR2 SMNVEV (reference sequence). The CDR3 reads CASSPASGGGYEQYF. Here the CDR3 DNA reads TGTGCCAGCAGCCCCGCTAGCGGGGGGGGCTATGAGCAGTACTTC.

The count of this clonotype is one. This chain links TRBV3-1 with TRBJ2-1; 7 bases line up with TRBD1. The CDR3 has 18 amino acids. Germline V gene data show CDR1 as LGHDT and CDR2 as YNNKEL (reference sequence). V lost 2 bases to trimming and J lost 3 bases; unmatched junction nucleotides: 13. CDR3 amino acids: CASSQWDSPQAVYNEQFF. The CDR3 nucleotides are TGTGCCAGCAGCCAATGGGACAGTCCACAGGCCGTCTACAATGAGCAGTTCTTC.

In its sample, this clonotype was seen a few times. The chain employs TRBV27 and TRBJ2-7, with 9 bases identical to TRBD1. The germline V gene has CDR1 MNHEY and CDR2 SMNVEV (reference sequence). V was clipped by 7 bases and J by 7 bases; unmatched bases: 8. This CDR3 has 13 residues. In nucleotides, the CDR3 is TGTGCCAGCACAACCGGGACAGGGTGTGAGCAGTACTTC. Protein: CASTTGTGCEQYF.

This clonotype was seen a handful of times. CDR3 protein: CASSTGFEQYF. DNA of the CDR3: TGTGCCAGCAGTACAGGGTTCGAGCAGTACTTC. V usage is TRBV12-3 or TRBV12-4 and J usage is TRBJ2-4, with D possibly being TRBD1 (6 bases). The J call is uncertain, as TRBJ2-7 better fits the DNA end. This CDR3 contains 11 residues.

The V gene is TRBV7-8, the J gene TRBJ1-5; D remains ambiguous. Germline V gene sequence: CDR1 SGHVS, CDR2 FQNEAQ. The CDR3 is 15 residues long. V was shortened by 1 base and J by 4 bases, with 11 bases between the two germline ends. Here the CDR3 reads CASSLGRMGNQPQHF. CDR3 sequence (DNA): TGTGCCAGCAGCTTAGGCCGTATGGGGAATCAGCCCCAGCATTTT.

The chain recombines TRBV29-1 with TRBJ1-2; possible D gene TRBD1, 6 bases. Germline-derived CDR1 and CDR2 are SQVTM and ANQGSEA. Trimming left V 6 bases short and J 7 bases short, with 18 bases between. This CDR3 contains 13 residues. The DNA for the CDR3 is TGCAGCGTCTCTGAGGACCAGGGGCGTGGCTACACCTTC. It translates to CSVSEDQGRGYTF.

The chain couples TRBV7-2 to TRBJ2-7; 7 nucleotides align to TRBD2. CDR1 and CDR2 from the germline V gene are SGHTA and FQGNSA. The CDR3 covers 15 residues. Trimming cost V 5 bases and J 2 bases; bases outside gene matches: 9. CDR3 coding DNA: TGTGCCAGCAGCGGGGGGGGGACGTACACCTACGAGCAGTACTTC. Protein product: CASSGGGTYTYEQYF.

The genes are TRBV2 and TRBJ2-3, with 7 bases aligning to TRBD2. Germline V gene sequence: CDR1 SNHLY, CDR2 FYNNEI. This CDR3 has 15 residues. The V gene end was trimmed by 7 bases and the J gene end by 2 bases; junction bases not matched to a gene: 9. The CDR3 reads CASNRGRGPTDTQYF. CDR3 in DNA: TGTGCCAGCAATCGGGGGAGGGGACCCACAGATACGCAGTATTTT.